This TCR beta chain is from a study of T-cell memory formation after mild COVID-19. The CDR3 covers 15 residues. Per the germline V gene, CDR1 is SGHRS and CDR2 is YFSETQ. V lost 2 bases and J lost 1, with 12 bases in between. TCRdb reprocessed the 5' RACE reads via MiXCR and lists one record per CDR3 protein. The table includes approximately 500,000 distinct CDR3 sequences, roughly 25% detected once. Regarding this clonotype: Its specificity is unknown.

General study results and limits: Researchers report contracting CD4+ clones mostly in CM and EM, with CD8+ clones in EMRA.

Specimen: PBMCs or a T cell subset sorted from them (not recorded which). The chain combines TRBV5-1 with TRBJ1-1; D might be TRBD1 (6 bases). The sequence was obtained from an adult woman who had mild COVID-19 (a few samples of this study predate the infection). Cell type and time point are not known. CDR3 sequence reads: CASSFRQDSNTEAFF. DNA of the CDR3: TGCGCCAGCAGCTTCAGACAGGATTCGAACACTGAAGCTTTCTTT.